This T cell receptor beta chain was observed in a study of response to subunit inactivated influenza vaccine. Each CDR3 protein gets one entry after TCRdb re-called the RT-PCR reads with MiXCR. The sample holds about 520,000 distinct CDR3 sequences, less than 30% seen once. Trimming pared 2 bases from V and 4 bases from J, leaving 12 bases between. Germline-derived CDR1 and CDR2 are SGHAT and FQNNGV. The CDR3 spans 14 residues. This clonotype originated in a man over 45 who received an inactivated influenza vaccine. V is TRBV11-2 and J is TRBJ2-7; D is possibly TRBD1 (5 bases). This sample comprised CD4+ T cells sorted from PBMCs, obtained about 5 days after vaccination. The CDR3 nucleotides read TGTGCCAGCAGCTTAAGTCCAGGGCCTTACGAGCAGTACTTC. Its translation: CASSLSPGPYEQYF. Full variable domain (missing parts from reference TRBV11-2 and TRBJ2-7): EAGVAQSPRYKIIEKRQSVAFWCNPISGHATLYWYQQILGQGPKLLIQFQNNGVVDDSQLPKDRFSAERLKGVDSTLKIQPAKLEDSAVYLCASSLSPGPYEQYFGPGTRLTVT.